These 6 T cell receptor beta chains were all obtained from the same sample, sequenced in a study of T cells after yellow fever vaccination. Each CDR3 protein gets one entry after TCRdb re-called the 5' RACE reads with MiXCR. The sample lists fewer than 100,000 distinct CDR3 sequences; approximately 9% were seen once. The sample in question was CD8+ T cells not binding an NS4B(214-222) dextramer, sorted from PBMCs, obtained less than 16 days after the first yellow fever vaccination. The receptor set was obtained from a man between 18 and 29 years old who received the YFV17D yellow fever vaccine.

This rearrangement joins TRBV7-2 to TRBJ2-2; 8 nucleotides align to TRBD1. CDR1 and CDR2 (germline): SGHTA, FQGNSA. The CDR3 is 16 residues long. The J segment lost 3 bases and the V segment lost 1 base, leaving 4 bases of the junction unmatched. Written as DNA, the CDR3 is TGTGCCAGCAGCTTAGATCCAGGGGGCTACACCGGGGAGCTGTTTTTT. It yields the protein CASSLDPGGYTGELFF.

The J gene is TRBJ1-6, the V gene TRBV4-2; D is ambiguous. Germline V gene data show CDR1 as LGHNA and CDR2 as YNFKEQ. The CDR3 is made up of 15 amino acids. With 2 bases removed from V and 5 bases from J, the gap between germline ends came to 10 bases. CDR3 protein: CASSQSSGNNSPLHF. CDR3 nucleotide sequence: TGTGCCAGCAGCCAAAGTTCGGGCAATAATTCACCCCTCCACTTT.

The gene calls are TRBV20-1 and TRBJ2-5; possibly TRBD1 or TRBD2 for D (6 bases each). Germline lookup yields CDR1 DFQATT and CDR2 SNEGSKA (reference sequence). There are 16 residues in the CDR3. Trimming shortened V by 0 bases and J by 7 bases, and 21 bases separated the two germline ends. The CDR3 nucleotides are TGCAGTGCTAGAGATCCTGCCCGGGGGACACACAGGACCCAGTACTTC. Its protein product is CSARDPARGTHRTQYF.

This rearrangement joins TRBV30 to TRBJ2-2, with D perhaps being TRBD1 or TRBD2 (5 bases each). Trimming left V 2 bases short and J 6 bases short, with 16 bases between. This CDR3 is built from 15 residues. CDR1 and CDR2 from the germline V gene are GTSNPN and SVGIG (reference sequence). The CDR3 DNA reads as TGTGCCTGGAGTTGGGACGGTGTATTGGCCGGGGAGCTGTTTTTT. This gives the protein CAWSWDGVLAGELFF.

This clonotype came up a few times. The J gene is TRBJ1-1, the V gene TRBV3-1; D is unresolved. This CDR3 contains 13 residues. Germline V CDR1 and CDR2: LGHDT, YNNKEL (reference sequence). Trimming shortened V by 4 bases and J by 6 bases, and 12 bases separated the two germline ends. The CDR3 spells CASSPGQWPEAFF. The CDR3 coding sequence is TGTGCCAGCAGCCCGGGCCAGTGGCCTGAAGCTTTCTTT. Full variable domain (outside the CDR3, taken from reference TRBV3-1 and TRBJ1-1): DTAVSQTPKYLVTQMGNDKSIKCEQNLGHDTMYWYKQDSKKFLKIMFSYNNKELIINETVPNRFSPKSPDKAHLNLHINSLELGDSAVYFCASSPGQWPEAFFGQGTRLTVV.

This chain joins TRBV4-1 and TRBJ2-3, with TRBD2 identical over 9 bases. Losses at the gene ends were 1 base for V and 3 bases for J; bases not matched to a gene: 5. CDR3 length: 16 amino acids. CDR1 and CDR2 (germline): MGHRA, YSYEKL. Here the CDR3 DNA reads TGCGCCAGCAGCCAAGGGACTACTAGCGGGACAGATACGCAGTATTTT. It yields the protein CASSQGTTSGTDTQYF.